This paragraph covers one T cell receptor (beta chain) sequence. The data derive from a study of OX40 agonist ivuxolimab in advanced cancers. About the study: A mean age of roughly 62 years, range about 20 to 85, was recorded, and 80% to 90% were male.

J lost 7 bases, V lost 2 bases, and 5 bases had no gene match. This CDR3 comprises 14 residues. Germline CDR1 reads GTSNPN; CDR2 reads SVGIG (reference sequence). The assay was immunoSEQ multiplex PCR, and TCRdb's table has in-frame clones only and misses some. This sample carries some 110,000 clones, 90% of them seen once, and the ten largest clones take roughly 0.5%. The receptor comes from an adult with an advanced solid tumor such as melanoma, head and neck, liver or kidney cancer. The starting material was CD4+ or CD8+ T cells sorted from blood, obtained in a trial of the OX40 agonist ivuxolimab. V is TRBV30 and J is TRBJ1-6, with 7 bases that match TRBD1. As DNA, the CDR3 is TGTGCCTGGAGTCCCGGGACAGCCAATTCACCCCTCCACTTT. This translates into CAWSPGTANSPLHF.